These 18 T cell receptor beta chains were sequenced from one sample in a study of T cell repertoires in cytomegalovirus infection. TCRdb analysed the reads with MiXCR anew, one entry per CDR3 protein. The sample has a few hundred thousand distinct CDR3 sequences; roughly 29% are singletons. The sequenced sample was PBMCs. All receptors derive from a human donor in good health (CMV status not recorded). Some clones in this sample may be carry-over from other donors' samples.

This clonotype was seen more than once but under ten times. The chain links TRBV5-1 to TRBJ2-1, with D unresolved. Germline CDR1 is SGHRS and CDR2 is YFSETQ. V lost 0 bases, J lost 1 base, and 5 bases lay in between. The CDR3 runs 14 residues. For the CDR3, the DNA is TGCGCCAGCAGCTTGGAATGGTCCTACAATGAGCAGTTCTTC. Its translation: CASSLEWSYNEQFF.

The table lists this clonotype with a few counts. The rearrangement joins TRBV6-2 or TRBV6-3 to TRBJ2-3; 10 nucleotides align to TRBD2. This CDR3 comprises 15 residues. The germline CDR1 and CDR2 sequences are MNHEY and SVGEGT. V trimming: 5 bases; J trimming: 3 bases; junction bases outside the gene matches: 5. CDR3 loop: CASSPSGSLTDTQYF. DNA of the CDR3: TGTGCCAGCAGTCCTAGCGGGAGTTTAACAGATACGCAGTATTTT.

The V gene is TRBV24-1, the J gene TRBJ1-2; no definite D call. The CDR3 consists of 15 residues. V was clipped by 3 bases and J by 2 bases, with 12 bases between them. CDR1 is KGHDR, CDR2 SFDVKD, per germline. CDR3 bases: TGTGCCACCAGTGATCGTGAAAACGAAAACTATGGCTACACCTTC. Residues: CATSDRENENYGYTF.

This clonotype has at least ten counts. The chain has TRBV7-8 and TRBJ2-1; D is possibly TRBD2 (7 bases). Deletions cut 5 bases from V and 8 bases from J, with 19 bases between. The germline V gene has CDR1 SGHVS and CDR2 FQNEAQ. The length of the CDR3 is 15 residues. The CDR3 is CASSQTGLVVDEQFF. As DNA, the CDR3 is TGTGCCAGCAGCCAGACAGGACTAGTTGTGGATGAGCAGTTCTTC.

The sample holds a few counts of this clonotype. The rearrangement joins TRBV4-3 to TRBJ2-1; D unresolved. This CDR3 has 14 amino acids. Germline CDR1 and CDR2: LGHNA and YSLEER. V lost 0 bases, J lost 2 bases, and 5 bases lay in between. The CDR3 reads CASSQEGTYNEQFF. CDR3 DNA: TGCGCCAGCAGCCAAGAAGGAACCTACAATGAGCAGTTCTTC.

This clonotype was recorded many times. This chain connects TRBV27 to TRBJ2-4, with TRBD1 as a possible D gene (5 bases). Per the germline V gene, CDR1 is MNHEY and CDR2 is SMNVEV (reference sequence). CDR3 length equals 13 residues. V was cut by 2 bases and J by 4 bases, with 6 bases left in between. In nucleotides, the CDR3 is TGTGCCAGCAGTTTAGACAGAAAAAACATTCAGTACTTC. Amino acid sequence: CASSLDRKNIQYF.

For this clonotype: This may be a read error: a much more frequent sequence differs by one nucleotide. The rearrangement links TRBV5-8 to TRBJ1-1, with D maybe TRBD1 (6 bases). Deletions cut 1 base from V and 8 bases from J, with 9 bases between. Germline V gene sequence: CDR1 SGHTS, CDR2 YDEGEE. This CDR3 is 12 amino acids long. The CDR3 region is CASSLKRGEAFF. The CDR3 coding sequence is TGTGCCAGCAGCTTGAAGAGGGGGGAAGCTTTCTTT.

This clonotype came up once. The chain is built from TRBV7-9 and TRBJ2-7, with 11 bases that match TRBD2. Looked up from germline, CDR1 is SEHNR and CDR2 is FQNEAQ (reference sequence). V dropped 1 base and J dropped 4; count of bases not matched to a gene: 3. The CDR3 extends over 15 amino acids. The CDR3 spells CASSLESSGGYEQYF. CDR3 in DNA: TGTGCCAGCAGCTTAGAATCTAGCGGGGGGTACGAGCAGTACTTC.

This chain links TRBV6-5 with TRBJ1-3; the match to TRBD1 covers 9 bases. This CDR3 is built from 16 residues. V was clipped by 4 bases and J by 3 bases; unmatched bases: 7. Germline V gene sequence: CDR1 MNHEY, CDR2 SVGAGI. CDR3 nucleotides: TGTGCCAGCAGTTCCACCGGGACAGGGTTTGGAAACACCATATATTTT. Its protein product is CASSSTGTGFGNTIYF.

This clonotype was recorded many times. Here the CDR3 reads CASSPTSPETQYF. For the CDR3, the DNA is TGTGCCAGCAGCCCGACAAGCCCAGAGACCCAGTACTTC. The rearrangement uses TRBV7-2 and TRBJ2-5; D gene unclear. There are 13 residues in the CDR3. V lost 5 bases to trimming and J lost 4 bases, with 11 bases between them. The V gene's germline CDR1 is SGHTA and CDR2 FQGNSA. The complete variable domain, with remaining parts taken from reference TRBV7-2 and TRBJ2-5, reads GAGVSQSPSNKVTEKGKDVELRCDPISGHTALYWYRQSLGQGLEFLIYFQGNSAPDKSGLPSDRFSAERTGGSVSTLTIQRTQQEDSAVYLCASSPTSPETQYFGPGTRLLVL.

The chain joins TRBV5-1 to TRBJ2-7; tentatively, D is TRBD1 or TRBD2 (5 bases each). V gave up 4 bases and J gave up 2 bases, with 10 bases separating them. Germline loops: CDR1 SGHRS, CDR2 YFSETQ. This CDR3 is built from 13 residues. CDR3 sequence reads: CASSGTVPYEQYF. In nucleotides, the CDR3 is TGCGCCAGCAGCGGGACCGTACCCTACGAGCAGTACTTC.

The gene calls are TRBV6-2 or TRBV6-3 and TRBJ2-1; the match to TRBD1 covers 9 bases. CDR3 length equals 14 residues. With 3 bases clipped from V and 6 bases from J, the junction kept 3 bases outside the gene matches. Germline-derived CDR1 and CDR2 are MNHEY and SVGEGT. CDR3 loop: CASSYGDRVNEQFF. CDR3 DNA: TGTGCCAGCAGTTATGGGGACAGGGTCAATGAGCAGTTCTTC.

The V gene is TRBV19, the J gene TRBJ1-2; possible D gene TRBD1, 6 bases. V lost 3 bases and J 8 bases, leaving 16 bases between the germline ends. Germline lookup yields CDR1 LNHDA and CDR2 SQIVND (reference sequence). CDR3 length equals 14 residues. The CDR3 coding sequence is TGTGCCAGTAGTATCGGGGCAGGGGAGGAAGGCTACACCTTC. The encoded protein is CASSIGAGEEGYTF.

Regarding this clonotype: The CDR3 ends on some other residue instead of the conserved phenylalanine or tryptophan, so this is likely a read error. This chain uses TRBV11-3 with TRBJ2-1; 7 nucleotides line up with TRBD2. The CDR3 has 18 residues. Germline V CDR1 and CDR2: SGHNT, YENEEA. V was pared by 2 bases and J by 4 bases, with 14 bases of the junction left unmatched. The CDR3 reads CASSLWAPGGSPYNEQFL. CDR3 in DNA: TGTGCCAGCAGCTTATGGGCCCCGGGGGGTTCCCCTTACAATGAGCAGTTCTTA.

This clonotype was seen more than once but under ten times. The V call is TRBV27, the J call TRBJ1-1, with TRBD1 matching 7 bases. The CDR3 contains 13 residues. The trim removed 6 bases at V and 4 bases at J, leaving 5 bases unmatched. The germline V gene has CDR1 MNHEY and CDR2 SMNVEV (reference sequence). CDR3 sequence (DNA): TGTGCCAGCAGGTCAGGGGGGAGCACTGAAGCTTTCTTT. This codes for CASRSGGSTEAFF.

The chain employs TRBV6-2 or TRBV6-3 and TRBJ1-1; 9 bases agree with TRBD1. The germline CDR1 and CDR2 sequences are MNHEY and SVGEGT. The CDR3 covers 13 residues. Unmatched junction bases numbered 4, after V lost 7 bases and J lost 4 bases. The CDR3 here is CASNLQGATEAFF. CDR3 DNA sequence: TGTGCCAGCAATCTACAGGGGGCCACTGAAGCTTTCTTT.

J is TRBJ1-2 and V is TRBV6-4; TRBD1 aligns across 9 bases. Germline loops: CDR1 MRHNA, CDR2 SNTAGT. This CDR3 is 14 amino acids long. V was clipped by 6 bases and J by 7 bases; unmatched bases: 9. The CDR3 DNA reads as TGTGCCAGCAGAACCACGGGACAGGGTGGTGGCTACACCTTC. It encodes CASRTTGQGGGYTF.

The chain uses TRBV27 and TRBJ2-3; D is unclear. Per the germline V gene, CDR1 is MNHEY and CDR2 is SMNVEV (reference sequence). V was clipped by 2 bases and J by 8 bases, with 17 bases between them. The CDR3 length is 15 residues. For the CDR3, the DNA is TGTGCCAGCAGTTTAAGAGGCAGGACGACCGGTACGCAGTATTTT. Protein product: CASSLRGRTTGTQYF.